The source of this T cell receptor beta chain is a study of human T cells and chemical hapten exposure (dated by TCRdb to the early 2020s). Background on the whole study: For sensitization, 2% DPC in acetone was applied to a roughly 2 cm by roughly 2 cm area of upper inner arm skin. Throughout the roughly 25-week study period, patients were also given weekly therapeutic DPC doses on the scalp. Patch testing was performed on the upper back with Finn chambers containing 0.01% DPC, and the patch tests were scored after 6 days according to International Contact Dermatitis Research Group standards. Most of the patients in the cohort were female, and the cohort covered alopecia areata with under or over 50% scalp involvement, alopecia totalis and alopecia universalis. Libraries were pooled for sequencing, and variation in per-sample TCR yields was attributed mainly to small differences in library volumes within the pool. Peripheral blood TCR repertoire changes were tracked in vivo in alopecia patients during primary and secondary sensitization to the hapten diphenylcyclopropenone (DPC). Blood samples were taken from patients before sensitization (week 0) and then at 2, 6 and about 24 weeks after DPC sensitization. Roughly 30 alopecia patients gave blood for TCR sequencing at one to four time points (pre-sensitization, 2, 6 and 24 weeks). The paper's findings and limits, for the study overall: Repeated subsampling changed both the strength of the expansion versus patch-test correlation and the threshold at which the correlation became significant. Expanded TCRs formed significantly more large CDR3 similarity clusters than pre-sensitization or healthy control sets, consistent with antigen-driven responses. Because all patients had alopecia, a presumed autoimmune disease, the immune response of the patients might differ from that of healthy individuals. Patch test score was positively correlated with the number of PT1 expanded TCRs, with significance at thresholds 8, 16 and 32 but not at 4. The number of TCRs above 1 in 1000 frequency did not change with DPC sensitization; there was no evidence of global repertoire structure alterations.

The intended sense of this specimen's time point label: pre-sensitization, week 0. The sample's treatment or condition label, in plain terms: therapeutic diphenylcyclopropenone sensitization with weekly scalp DPC. At each patch-test visit, blood was drawn before the patch test was applied. Patients were considered eligible if aged 18 to 70, diagnosed with alopecia and deemed suitable for DPC therapy, and patients were excluded if pregnant. Total RNA was extracted from unfractionated whole blood that had been collected in Tempus Blood RNA tubes. The germline V gene (reference sequence) yields LNHDA for CDR1 and SQIVND for CDR2. V gives up 1 base and J gives up 8 bases, and the segment between their germline ends measures 6 bases. The CDR3 sequence holds 12 residues, the cysteine and phenylalanine included. The CDR3 DNA has 36 bases and is translated from base 1. Concerning this clonotype: Its recognized antigen is unknown. No clone much larger than this one lies a single base away; base qualities are absent.

Libraries came from RACE. Sequencing took place on a NextSeq 500. During library preparation, unique molecular identifiers were attached to individual cDNA molecules so that TCRs could be counted quantitatively and reproducibly. Both TCR alpha and TCR beta chains were sequenced from each blood RNA sample. The original pipeline was this. A median of roughly 99,000 TCRs per sample was observed, with a range of about 23,224 to 690,600. The Decombinator software suite was used to annotate the V, J and CDR3 of the TCR reads. Every sample was subsampled to the same number of TCRs (28,000) for the PS versus PT1 abundance plots. Expanded TCRs were defined as absent before sensitization and observed at least eight times at the 2-week time point. TCRdb's own reprocessing of the public reads used fastp at Q25 and MiXCR and kept productive beta chains. CDR3 protein duplicates are merged, each entry listing the most common genes and DNA. The V and J calls were not made by the authors but by TCRdb's processing. Here the sample has 250,000 to 300,000 distinct CDR3 sequences; about 7.7% occur a single time. Clones ranked in the top ten supply 0.9% to 1.5% of the sample.

The sequence is built from TRBV19 and TRBJ2-1; the D gene cannot be resolved reliably. The sequence derives from a man aged 18-30 years with alopecia areata. Some clones in this sample may be carry-over from other donors' samples. Material: whole blood, obtained in connection with sensitization to the hapten diphenylcyclopropenone (DPC). Here is the DNA: TGTGCCAGTAGTATAGGGTTCGATGAGCAGTTCTTC. Its amino acids are CASSIGFDEQFF.